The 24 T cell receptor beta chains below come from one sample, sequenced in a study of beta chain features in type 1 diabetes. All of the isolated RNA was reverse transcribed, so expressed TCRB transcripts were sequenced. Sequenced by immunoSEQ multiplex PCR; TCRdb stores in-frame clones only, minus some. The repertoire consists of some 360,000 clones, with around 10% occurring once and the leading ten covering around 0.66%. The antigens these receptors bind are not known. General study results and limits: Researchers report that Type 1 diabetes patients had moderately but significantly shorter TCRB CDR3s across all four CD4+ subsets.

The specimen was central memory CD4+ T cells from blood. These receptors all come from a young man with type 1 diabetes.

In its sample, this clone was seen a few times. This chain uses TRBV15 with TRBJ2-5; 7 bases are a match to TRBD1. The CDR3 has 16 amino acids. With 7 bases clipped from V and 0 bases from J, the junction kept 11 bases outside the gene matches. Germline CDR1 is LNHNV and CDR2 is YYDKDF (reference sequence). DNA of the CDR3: TGTGCCACCAACCTAGTACGAGGGACAGACCAAGAGACCCAGTACTTC. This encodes CATNLVRGTDQETQYF.

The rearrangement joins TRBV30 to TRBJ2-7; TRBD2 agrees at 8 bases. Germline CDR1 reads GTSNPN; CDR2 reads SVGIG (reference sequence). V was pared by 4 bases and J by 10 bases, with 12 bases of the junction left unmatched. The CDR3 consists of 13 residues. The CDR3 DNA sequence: TGTGCCTGGACTAAAGCGGGAGCTTTAATTCAGTACTTC. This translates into CAWTKAGALIQYF.

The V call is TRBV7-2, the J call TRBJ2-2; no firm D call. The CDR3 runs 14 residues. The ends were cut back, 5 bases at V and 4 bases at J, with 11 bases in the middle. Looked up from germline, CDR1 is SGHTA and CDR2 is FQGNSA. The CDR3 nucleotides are TGTGCCAGCAGCCTTCGGTTCACCACCGGGGAGCTGTTTTTT. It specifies CASSLRFTTGELFF.

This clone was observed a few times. The CDR3 loop reads CASSLDRREQFF. Written as DNA, the CDR3 is TGTGCCAGCAGCTTAGATCGGCGGGAGCAGTTCTTC. V is TRBV7-2 and J is TRBJ2-1; D not certain. This CDR3 has 12 residues. The germline gives CDR1 SGHTA, CDR2 FQGNSA. Trimming shortened V by 1 base and J by 10 bases, and 8 bases separated the two germline ends.

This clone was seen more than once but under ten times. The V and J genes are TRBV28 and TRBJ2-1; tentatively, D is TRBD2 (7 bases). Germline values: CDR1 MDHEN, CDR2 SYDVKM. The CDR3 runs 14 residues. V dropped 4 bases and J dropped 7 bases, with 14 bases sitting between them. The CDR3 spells CASSWGGSKNEQFF. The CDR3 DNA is TGTGCCAGCAGTTGGGGGGGCAGCAAGAATGAGCAGTTCTTC.

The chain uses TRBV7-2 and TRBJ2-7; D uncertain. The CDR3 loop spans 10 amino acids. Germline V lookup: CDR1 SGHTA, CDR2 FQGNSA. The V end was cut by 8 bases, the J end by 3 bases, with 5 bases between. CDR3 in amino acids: CASGFYEQYF. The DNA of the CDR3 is TGTGCCAGCGGATTCTACGAGCAGTACTTC.

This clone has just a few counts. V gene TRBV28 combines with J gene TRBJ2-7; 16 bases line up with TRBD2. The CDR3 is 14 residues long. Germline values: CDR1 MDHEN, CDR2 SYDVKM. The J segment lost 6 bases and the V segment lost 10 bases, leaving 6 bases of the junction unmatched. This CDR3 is CATGTSGRAGEQYF. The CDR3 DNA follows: TGTGCCACGGGGACTAGCGGGAGGGCGGGCGAGCAGTACTTC.

The CDR3 is CASSFTGGTYNEQFF. DNA for the CDR3: TGTGCCAGCAGTTTTACAGGGGGGACCTACAATGAGCAGTTCTTC. This chain uses TRBV6-1 with TRBJ2-1; 8 bases align to TRBD1. Germline CDR1 and CDR2: MNHNS and SASEGT. The length of the CDR3 is 15 residues. Trimming cost V 5 bases and J 2 bases; bases outside gene matches: 5.

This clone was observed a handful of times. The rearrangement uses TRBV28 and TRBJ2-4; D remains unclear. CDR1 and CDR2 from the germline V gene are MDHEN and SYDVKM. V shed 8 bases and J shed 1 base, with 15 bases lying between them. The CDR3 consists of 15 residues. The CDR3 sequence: CASGLGSAAKNIQYF. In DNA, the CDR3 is TGTGCCAGCGGCTTAGGGTCAGCGGCCAAAAACATTCAGTACTTC. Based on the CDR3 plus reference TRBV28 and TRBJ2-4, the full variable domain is DVKVTQSSRYLVKRTGEKVFLECVQDMDHENMFWYRQDPGLGLRLIYFSYDVKMKEKGDIPEGYSVSREKKERFSLILESASTNQTSMYLCASGLGSAAKNIQYFGAGTRLSVL.

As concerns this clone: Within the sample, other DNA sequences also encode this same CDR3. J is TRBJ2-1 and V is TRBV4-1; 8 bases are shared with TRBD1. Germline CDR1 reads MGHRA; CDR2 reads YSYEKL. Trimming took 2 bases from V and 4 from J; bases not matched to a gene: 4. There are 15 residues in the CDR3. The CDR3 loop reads CASSQRTGQYNEQFF. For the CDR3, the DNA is TGCGCCAGCAGCCAACGGACAGGGCAGTACAATGAGCAGTTCTTC.

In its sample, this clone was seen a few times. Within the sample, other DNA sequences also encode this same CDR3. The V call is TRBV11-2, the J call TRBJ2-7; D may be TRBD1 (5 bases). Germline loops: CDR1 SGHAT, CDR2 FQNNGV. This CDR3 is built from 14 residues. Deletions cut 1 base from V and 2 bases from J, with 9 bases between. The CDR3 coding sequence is TGTGCCAGCAGCTTAGTGCAGGGAACCTACGAGCAGTACTTC. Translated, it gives CASSLVQGTYEQYF.

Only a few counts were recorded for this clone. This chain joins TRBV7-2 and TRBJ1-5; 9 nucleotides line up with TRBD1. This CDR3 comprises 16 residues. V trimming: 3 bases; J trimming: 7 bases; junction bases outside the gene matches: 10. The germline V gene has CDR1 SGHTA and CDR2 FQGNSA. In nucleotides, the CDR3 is TGTGCCAGCAGCTTTGGAGGGGGACAGGGAAACCAGCCCCAGCATTTT. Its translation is CASSFGGGQGNQPQHF.

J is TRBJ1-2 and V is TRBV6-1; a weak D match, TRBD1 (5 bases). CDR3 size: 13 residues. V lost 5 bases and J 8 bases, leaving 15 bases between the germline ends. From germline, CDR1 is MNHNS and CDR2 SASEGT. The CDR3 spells CASSSGGYEGYTF. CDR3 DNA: TGTGCCAGCAGTTCGGGGGGGTATGAAGGCTACACCTTC.

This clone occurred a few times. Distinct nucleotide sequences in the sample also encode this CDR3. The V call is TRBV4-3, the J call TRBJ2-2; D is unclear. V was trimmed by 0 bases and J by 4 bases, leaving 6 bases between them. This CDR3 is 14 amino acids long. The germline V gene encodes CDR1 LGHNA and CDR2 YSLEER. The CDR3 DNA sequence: TGCGCCAGCAGCCAAGAACGTGCCACCGGGGAGCTGTTTTTT. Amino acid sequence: CASSQERATGELFF.

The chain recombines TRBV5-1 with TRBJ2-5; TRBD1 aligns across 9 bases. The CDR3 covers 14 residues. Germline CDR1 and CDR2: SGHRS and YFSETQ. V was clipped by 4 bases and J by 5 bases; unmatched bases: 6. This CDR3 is CASSGTGRVETQYF. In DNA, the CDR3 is TGCGCCAGCAGCGGGACAGGGAGGGTCGAGACCCAGTACTTC.

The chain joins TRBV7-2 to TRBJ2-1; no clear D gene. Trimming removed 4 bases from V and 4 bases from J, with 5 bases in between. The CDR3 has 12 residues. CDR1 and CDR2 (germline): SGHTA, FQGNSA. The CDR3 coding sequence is TGTGCCAGCAGCTACCTGTACAATGAGCAGTTCTTC. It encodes CASSYLYNEQFF.

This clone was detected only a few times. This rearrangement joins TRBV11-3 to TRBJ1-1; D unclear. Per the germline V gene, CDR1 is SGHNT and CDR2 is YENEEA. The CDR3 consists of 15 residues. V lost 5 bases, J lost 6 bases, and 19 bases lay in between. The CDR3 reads CASSPVGRQEAEAFF. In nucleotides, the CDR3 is TGTGCCAGCAGCCCCGTGGGAAGGCAGGAGGCTGAAGCTTTCTTT.

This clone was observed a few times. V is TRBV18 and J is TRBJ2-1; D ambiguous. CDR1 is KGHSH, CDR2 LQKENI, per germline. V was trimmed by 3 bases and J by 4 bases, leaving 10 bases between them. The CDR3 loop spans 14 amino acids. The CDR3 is CASSPSRSYNEQFF. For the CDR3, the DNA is TGTGCCAGCTCACCTTCCCGATCATACAATGAGCAGTTCTTC.

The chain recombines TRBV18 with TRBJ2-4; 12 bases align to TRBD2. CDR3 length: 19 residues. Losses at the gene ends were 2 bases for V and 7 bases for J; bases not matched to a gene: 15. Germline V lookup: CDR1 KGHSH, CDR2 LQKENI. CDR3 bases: TGTGCCAGCTCACCAAGGGTCGGATCCGGGACTAGCGGGCGGAACATTCAGTACTTC. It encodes CASSPRVGSGTSGRNIQYF.

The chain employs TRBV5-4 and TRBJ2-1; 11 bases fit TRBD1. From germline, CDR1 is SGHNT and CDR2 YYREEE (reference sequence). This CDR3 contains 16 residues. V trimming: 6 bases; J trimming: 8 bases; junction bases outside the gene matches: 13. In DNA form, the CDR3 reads TGTGCCAGCACCCCGGGTGGGACAGGGGGGTCCGATGAGCAGTTCTTC. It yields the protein CASTPGGTGGSDEQFF.

CDR3 sequence: CASSPRGDRPQETQYF. CDR3 bases: TGCGCCAGCAGCCCCCGTGGGGACCGACCTCAAGAGACCCAGTACTTC. The genes are TRBV4-1 and TRBJ2-5; D assignment may be TRBD1 or TRBD2 (5 bases each). The germline V gene has CDR1 MGHRA and CDR2 YSYEKL. This CDR3 has 16 residues. V lost 4 bases, J lost 2 bases, and 17 bases lay in between.

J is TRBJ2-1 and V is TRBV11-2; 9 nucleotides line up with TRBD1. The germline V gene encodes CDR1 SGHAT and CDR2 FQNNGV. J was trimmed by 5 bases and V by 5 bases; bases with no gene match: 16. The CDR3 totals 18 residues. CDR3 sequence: CASSPFIRRTGDHNEQFF. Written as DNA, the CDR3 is TGTGCCAGCAGCCCATTCATAAGGCGGACAGGGGACCACAATGAGCAGTTCTTC.

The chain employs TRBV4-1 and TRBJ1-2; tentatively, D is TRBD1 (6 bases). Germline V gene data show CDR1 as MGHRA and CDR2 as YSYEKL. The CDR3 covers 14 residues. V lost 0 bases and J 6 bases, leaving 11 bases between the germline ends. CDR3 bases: TGCGCCAGCAGCCAAGAACCAGGGGACCATGGCTACACCTTC. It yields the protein CASSQEPGDHGYTF.

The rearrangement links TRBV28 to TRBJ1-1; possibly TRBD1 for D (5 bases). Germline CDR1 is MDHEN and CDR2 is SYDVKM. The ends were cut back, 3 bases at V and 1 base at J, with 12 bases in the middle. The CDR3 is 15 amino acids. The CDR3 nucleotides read TGTGCCAGCAGTTTGCCCGACAGTCGGAACACTGAAGCTTTCTTT. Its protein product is CASSLPDSRNTEAFF. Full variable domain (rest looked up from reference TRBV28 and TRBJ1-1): DVKVTQSSRYLVKRTGEKVFLECVQDMDHENMFWYRQDPGLGLRLIYFSYDVKMKEKGDIPEGYSVSREKKERFSLILESASTNQTSMYLCASSLPDSRNTEAFFGQGTRLTVV.